This TCR beta chain was observed in a study of graft-versus-host responses after intestinal transplantation (dated by TCRdb to about 2021). Some background on the complete study: The transplants that recipients got were multivisceral, liver-intestinal, or isolated intestinal. A peak of at least 4% donor T cells among recipient peripheral blood mononuclear cells was the definition used for donor T cell macrochimerism. Anti-thymocyte globulin induction was given to all recipients, followed by maintenance tacrolimus and steroids for two to four years. Of the 20 to 30 intestinal transplant recipients enrolled in the cohort, one of whom was a retransplant, 3 patients without pretransplant specimens were excluded. Instead of going to the commercial service, samples from a few later patients were sequenced in-house on an Illumina MiSeq and processed with MiXCR. To identify alloreactive clones, pre-transplant mixed lymphocyte reaction products were sequenced and then compared with unstimulated pre-transplant donor and recipient T cells. Bulk TCR-beta CDR3 sequencing was used to track graft-versus-host and host-versus-graft alloreactive T cell clones in the graft, circulation and bone marrow after intestinal transplantation. On the study overall, not on this receptor specifically: GvH clones turned up in recipient bone marrow, with some appearing earlier in ileal mucosa or blood, a pattern consistent with an intestinal mucosal origin. The conclusions were limited by the relatively low number and heterogeneity of the intestinal transplant patients. In patients with donor T cell macrochimerism, the allografts had high GvH to HvG T cell clonal ratios. Early after transplant, peak levels of circulating GvH clones were found to be associated with declines in HvG clones.

Concerning this clone itself: Its antigen is not yet known. Base-call qualities are not available, and no considerably larger clone is one nucleotide away.

The time point label of this sample denotes: cells obtained before transplantation from donor or recipient. CD3+CD4+ and CD3+CD8+ populations were FACS-sorted from unstimulated pre-transplant donor and recipient cells taken from spleen or lymph nodes. Library preparation employed the immunoSEQ multiplex PCR assay. In most patients, genomic DNA was isolated using the Qiagen DNeasy Blood and Tissue Kit and sent frozen to Adaptive Biotechnologies for TCR sequencing. For most patients, genomic DNA was subjected to high-throughput TCR-beta CDR3 sequencing by Adaptive Biotechnologies. The paper's data handling went like this. Adaptive's ImmunoSEQ software was the source of the TCR sequencing data for 18 patients, while a few other patients were processed with MiXCR and VDJtools. To correct CD4 versus CD8 sorting errors, sequences present in both subsets at a frequency ratio below 5:1 were removed. CDR3 nucleotide sequences shared between donor and recipient were removed because their origin could not be assigned. To be classed as alloreactive, a clone needed at least 2-fold expansion over unstimulated cells and a minimum CFSE-low frequency of 0.002% (template counts) or 0.001% (read counts). Clones detected in sequenced pre-transplant spleen, lymph node, or MLR CFSE-low populations of the donor or recipient were defined as mappable. Cumulative frequency of alloreactive clones was calculated as a percentage of all sequences weighted by copy number. In its TCRdb copy, this immuneACCESS table keeps in-frame sequences only and misses some clones. Where compared with another copy, unresolved V genes explain less than half of these, and the others have no known cause. V and J calls and clone size follow that table, whereas D and trimming were derived from the DNA. The sample table contains 130,000 or so clones; only one count was recorded for roughly 91% of them. Of the sample, about 0.2% falls within the top ten clones.

Sequences SGHVT (CDR1) and SQSDAQ (CDR2) are obtained from the germline V gene. Trimming takes 5 bases from V and 1 base from J, and the germline ends sit 13 bases apart. The CDR3 measures 15 amino acids from cysteine to phenylalanine. The entry retains the CDR3 DNA only, 45 bases that are in frame from base 1. This specimen was unstimulated CD4+ T cells sorted from spleen or lymph node cells, taken before intestinal transplant. The chain links TRBV7-4 with TRBJ2-3, with a tentative D gene TRBD2 over 6 matching bases. This TCR was recovered from a human donor who received an intestinal transplant. The CDR3 reads as follows: CASSPWDSRTDTQYF. The base sequence is TGTGCCAGCAGCCCCTGGGACTCCCGCACAGATACGCAGTATTTT.